Detailed here is one T cell receptor beta chain. Its antigen is unknown. Measured with immunoSEQ multiplex PCR; TCRdb has only the in-frame clones, and not every one. The sample has about 120,000 clones, about 88% seen once; the top ten hold 1% to 1.4%. These data are taken from a study of cytomegalovirus exposure and HLA in healthy donors. Overall study results and limits: The classifier was said to identify cytomegalovirus status with high specificity and sensitivity. Investigators reported fewer than 200 TCR beta chains as tied to cytomegalovirus.

Germline lookup yields CDR1 SEHNR and CDR2 FQNEAQ (reference sequence). The CDR3 covers 14 residues. V was clipped by 0 bases and J by 4 bases, with 7 bases between them. The sample taken for sequencing was PBMCs. This clonotype was obtained from a woman between 18 and 29 years old in good health and CMV-seronegative. The genes are TRBV7-9 and TRBJ1-5; D gene ambiguous. This CDR3 is CASSLAFGNQPQHF. The CDR3 DNA follows: TGTGCCAGCAGCTTAGCGTTCGGGAATCAGCCCCAGCATTTT.